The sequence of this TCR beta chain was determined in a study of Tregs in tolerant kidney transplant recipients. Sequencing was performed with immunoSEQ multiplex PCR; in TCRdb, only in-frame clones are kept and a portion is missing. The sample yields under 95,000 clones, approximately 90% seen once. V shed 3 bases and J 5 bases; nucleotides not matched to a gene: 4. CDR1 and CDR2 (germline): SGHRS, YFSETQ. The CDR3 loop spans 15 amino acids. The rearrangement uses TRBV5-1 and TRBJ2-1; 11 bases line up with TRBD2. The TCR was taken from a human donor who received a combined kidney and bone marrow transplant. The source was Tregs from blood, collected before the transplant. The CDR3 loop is CASSSGTSGNNEQFF. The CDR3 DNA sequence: TGCGCCAGCAGCTCCGGGACTAGCGGTAACAATGAGCAGTTCTTC.